These 13 T cell receptor beta chains share one sample of origin, sequenced in a study of CD8 T cells in Susac syndrome. Random hexamers primed reverse transcription of about 0.45 to 1 ug RNA. TCRdb reanalysed the immunoSEQ multiplex PCR reads using MiXCR and keeps one entry per CDR3 protein. The sample consists of a few hundred thousand distinct CDR3 sequences, approximately 89% of them appearing once. What was sequenced was CD8+ T cells from PBMCs. These receptors originate from a human donor with multiple sclerosis.

In this sample, this clonotype turned up a few times. The chain couples TRBV19 to TRBJ2-7; 7 bases are a match to TRBD1. V lost 6 bases to trimming and J lost 2 bases; unmatched junction nucleotides: 7. This CDR3 spans 14 amino acids. The V gene's germline CDR1 is LNHDA and CDR2 SQIVND (reference sequence). The CDR3 DNA follows: TGTGCCAGTAGCCCGGGACAGTTCCCCTACGAGCAGTACTTC. This encodes CASSPGQFPYEQYF.

The chain joins TRBV30 to TRBJ2-7, with TRBD1 matching over 10 bases. Germline V CDR1 and CDR2: GTSNPN, SVGIG (reference sequence). The V and J ends lost 2 bases and 4 bases, in that order; junction bases with no gene match: 2. The CDR3 runs to 13 residues. CDR3 sequence reads: CAWSLDRGYEQYF. The CDR3 nucleotides are TGTGCCTGGAGTTTGGACAGGGGGTACGAGCAGTACTTC. Full variable domain (outside the CDR3, taken from reference TRBV30 and TRBJ2-7): SQTIHQWPATLVQPVGSPLSLECTVEGTSNPNLYWYRQAAGRGLQLLFYSVGIGQISSEVPQNLSASRPQDRQFILSSKKLLLSDSGFYLCAWSLDRGYEQYFGPGTRLTVT.

The chain employs TRBV5-1 and TRBJ2-2, with 11 bases matching TRBD1. The CDR3 has 16 amino acids. V lost 4 bases to trimming and J lost 4 bases; unmatched junction nucleotides: 6. Per the germline V gene, CDR1 is SGHRS and CDR2 is YFSETQ. CDR3 nucleotides: TGCGCCAGCAGCACCCGGGACAGGGGGACCACCGGGGAGCTGTTTTTT. It encodes CASSTRDRGTTGELFF.

V and J are TRBV2 and TRBJ1-2; 8 nucleotides align to TRBD1. The V gene's germline CDR1 is SNHLY and CDR2 FYNNEI. V was clipped by 4 bases and J by 14 bases; unmatched bases: 6. CDR3 length: 11 residues. The CDR3 protein is CASSAGQGATF. As DNA, the CDR3 is TGTGCCAGCAGTGCTGGGCAGGGGGCAACCTTC.

This clonotype was counted once. This sequence joins TRBV19 and TRBJ1-2; 10 bases line up with TRBD1. Germline V CDR1 and CDR2: LNHDA, SQIVND (reference sequence). The CDR3 is made up of 16 amino acids. The ends lost 4 bases at V and 11 bases at J; junction bases unmatched: 16. The CDR3 protein is CASSTYRDRGDPGYTF. The CDR3 DNA follows: TGTGCCAGTAGTACCTACCGGGACAGGGGAGATCCGGGTTACACCTTC.

The chain joins TRBV29-1 to TRBJ2-7; tentative D call: TRBD2 (5 bases). This CDR3 comprises 11 residues. Trimming removed 6 bases from V and 5 bases from J, with 11 bases in between. CDR1 is SQVTM and CDR2 is ANQGSEA in the germline V gene. CDR3 residues: CSVRAVDEQYF. The CDR3, as DNA: TGCAGCGTGAGAGCGGTTGACGAGCAGTACTTC.

The chain is built from TRBV5-5 and TRBJ1-2; D is possibly TRBD1 (5 bases). Germline CDR1 reads SGHKS; CDR2 reads YYEKEE (reference sequence). CDR3 length equals 14 residues. V was cut by 3 bases and J by 4 bases, with 13 bases left in between. The CDR3 loop reads CASSWDLGSYGYTF. DNA of the CDR3: TGTGCCAGCAGCTGGGACCTTGGGAGCTATGGCTACACCTTC.

The V and J genes are TRBV9 and TRBJ1-6; 7 bases map to TRBD1. Germline V lookup: CDR1 SGDLS, CDR2 YYNGEE. Losses at the gene ends were 2 bases for V and 2 bases for J; bases not matched to a gene: 4. The CDR3 length is 16 residues. CDR3 DNA: TGTGCCAGCAGCGTGGAGGGGGCCCCCTATAATTCACCCCTCCACTTT. It specifies CASSVEGAPYNSPLHF.

The J gene is TRBJ2-3, the V gene TRBV21-1. TRBV21-1 is marked as a pseudogene. The CDR3 contains 16 residues. The CDR3 DNA follows: TGTGCCAGCAGCAAAGCGCTTGGGGTCTGCACAGATACGCAGTATTTT. It codes for CASSKALGVCTDTQYF.

The chain couples TRBV19 to TRBJ2-5; D is unclear. The V and J ends lost 6 bases and 1 base respectively, with 6 bases between them. This CDR3 is built from 12 residues. Germline CDR1 and CDR2: LNHDA and SQIVND (reference sequence). The CDR3 loop is CASSPGQETQYF. In DNA form, the CDR3 reads TGTGCCAGTAGCCCAGGCCAAGAGACCCAGTACTTC.

The V and J genes are TRBV30 and TRBJ1-1; D unresolved. V lost 0 bases and J lost 8, with 10 bases in between. Germline values: CDR1 GTSNPN, CDR2 SVGIG (reference sequence). This CDR3 has 12 amino acids. CDR3 sequence (DNA): TGTGCCTGGAGTGTTTCGGGTGCGGAAGCTTTCTTT. Its protein is CAWSVSGAEAFF.

CDR3 in DNA: TGTGCCACCCTCTCTCCCACTGAAGCTTTCTTT. It yields the protein CATLSPTEAFF. The chain uses TRBV4-2 and TRBJ1-1; D gene unclear. The CDR3 consists of 11 residues. The germline V gene has CDR1 LGHNA and CDR2 YNFKEQ. V lost 10 bases and J 4 bases, leaving 10 bases between the germline ends.

In the case of this clonotype: A much larger clone differs by one base, so this may be a read error. CDR3 nucleotide sequence: TGTGCCACCAGCAGCCGGGACAGGGCCTACGAGCAGTACTTC. Encoded protein: CATSSRDRAYEQYF. The rearrangement uses TRBV15 and TRBJ2-7, with TRBD1 matching 9 bases. Germline assignment: CDR1 LNHNV and CDR2 YYDKDF (reference sequence). Losses at the gene ends were 3 bases for V and 2 bases for J; bases not matched to a gene: 2. The CDR3 totals 14 residues.